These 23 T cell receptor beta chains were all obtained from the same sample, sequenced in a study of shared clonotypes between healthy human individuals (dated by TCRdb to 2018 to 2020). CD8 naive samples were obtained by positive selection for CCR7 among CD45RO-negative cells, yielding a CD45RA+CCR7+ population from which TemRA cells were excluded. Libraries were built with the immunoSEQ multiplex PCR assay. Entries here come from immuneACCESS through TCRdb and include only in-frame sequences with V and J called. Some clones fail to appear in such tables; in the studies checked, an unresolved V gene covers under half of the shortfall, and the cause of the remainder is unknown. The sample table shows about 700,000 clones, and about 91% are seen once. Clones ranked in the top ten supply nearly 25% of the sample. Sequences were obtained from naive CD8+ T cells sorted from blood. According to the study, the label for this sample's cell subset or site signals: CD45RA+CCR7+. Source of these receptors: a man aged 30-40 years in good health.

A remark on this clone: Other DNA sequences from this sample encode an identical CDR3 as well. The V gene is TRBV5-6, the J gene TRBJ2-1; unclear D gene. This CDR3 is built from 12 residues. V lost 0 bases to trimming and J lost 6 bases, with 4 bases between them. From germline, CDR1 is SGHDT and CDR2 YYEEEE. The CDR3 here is CASSLESNEQFF. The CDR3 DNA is TGTGCCAGCAGCTTGGAATCCAATGAGCAGTTCTTC.

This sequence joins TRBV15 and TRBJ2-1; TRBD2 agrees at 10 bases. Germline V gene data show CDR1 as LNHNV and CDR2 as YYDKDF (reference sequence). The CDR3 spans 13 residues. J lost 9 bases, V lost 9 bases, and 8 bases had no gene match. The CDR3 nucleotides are TGTGCCACTTTGCTAGCGGGAGACGGTGAGCAGTTCTTC. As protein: CATLLAGDGEQFF.

CDR3 nucleotide sequence: TGCGCCAGCAGCTTGGTTCGGGGCGGGAGAAACTACAATGAGCAGTTCTTC. As protein: CASSLVRGGRNYNEQFF. The gene calls are TRBV5-1 and TRBJ2-1; TRBD2 agrees at 7 bases. Germline CDR1 reads SGHRS; CDR2 reads YFSETQ. J was trimmed by 3 bases and V by 0 bases; bases with no gene match: 9. The CDR3 runs 17 residues.

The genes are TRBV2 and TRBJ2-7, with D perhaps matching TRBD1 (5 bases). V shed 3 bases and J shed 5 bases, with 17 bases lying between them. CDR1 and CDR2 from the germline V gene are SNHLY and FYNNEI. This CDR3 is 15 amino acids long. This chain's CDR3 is CASSDVYRSSHEQYF. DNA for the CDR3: TGTGCCAGCAGTGATGTTTACAGGTCCTCTCACGAGCAGTACTTC.

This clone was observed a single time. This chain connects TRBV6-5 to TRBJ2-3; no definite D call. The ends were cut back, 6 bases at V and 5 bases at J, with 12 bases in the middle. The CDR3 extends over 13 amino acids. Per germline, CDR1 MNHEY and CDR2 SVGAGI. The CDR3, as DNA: TGTGCCAGCAGACCTGAGGTAGGAGATACGCAGTATTTT. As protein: CASRPEVGDTQYF.

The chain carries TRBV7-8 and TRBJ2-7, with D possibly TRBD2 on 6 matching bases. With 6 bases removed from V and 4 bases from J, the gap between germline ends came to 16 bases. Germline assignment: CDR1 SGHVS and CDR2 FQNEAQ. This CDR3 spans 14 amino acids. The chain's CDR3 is CASSSTGERYEQYF. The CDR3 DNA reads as TGTGCCAGCAGTTCGACGGGGGAAAGGTACGAGCAGTACTTC.

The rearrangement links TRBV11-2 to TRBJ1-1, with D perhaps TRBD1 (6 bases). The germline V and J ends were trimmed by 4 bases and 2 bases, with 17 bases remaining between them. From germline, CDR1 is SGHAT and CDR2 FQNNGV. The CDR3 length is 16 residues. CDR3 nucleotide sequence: TGTGCCAGCAGCTCGACACCAGGGGACCCTAACACTGAAGCTTTCTTT. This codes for CASSSTPGDPNTEAFF. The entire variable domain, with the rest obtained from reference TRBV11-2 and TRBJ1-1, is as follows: EAGVAQSPRYKIIEKRQSVAFWCNPISGHATLYWYQQILGQGPKLLIQFQNNGVVDDSQLPKDRFSAERLKGVDSTLKIQPAKLEDSAVYLCASSSTPGDPNTEAFFGQGTRLTVV.

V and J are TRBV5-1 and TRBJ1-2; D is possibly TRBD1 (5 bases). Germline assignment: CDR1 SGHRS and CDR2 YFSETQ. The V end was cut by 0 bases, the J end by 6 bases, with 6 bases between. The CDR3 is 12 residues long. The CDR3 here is CASSLVGDGYTF. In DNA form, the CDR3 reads TGCGCCAGCAGCTTGGTAGGGGATGGCTACACCTTC.

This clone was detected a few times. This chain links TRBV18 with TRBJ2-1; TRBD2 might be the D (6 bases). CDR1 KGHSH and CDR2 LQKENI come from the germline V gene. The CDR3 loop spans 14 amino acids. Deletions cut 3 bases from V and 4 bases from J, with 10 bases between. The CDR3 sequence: CASSPQTSYNEQFF. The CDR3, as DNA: TGTGCCAGCTCACCGCAGACTAGTTACAATGAGCAGTTCTTC.

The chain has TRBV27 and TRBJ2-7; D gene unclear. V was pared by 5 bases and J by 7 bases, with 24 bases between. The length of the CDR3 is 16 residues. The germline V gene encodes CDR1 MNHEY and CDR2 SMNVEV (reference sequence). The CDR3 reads CASSPLQVKVMDEQYF. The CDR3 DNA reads TGTGCCAGCAGTCCCCTGCAGGTGAAGGTGATGGATGAGCAGTACTTC.

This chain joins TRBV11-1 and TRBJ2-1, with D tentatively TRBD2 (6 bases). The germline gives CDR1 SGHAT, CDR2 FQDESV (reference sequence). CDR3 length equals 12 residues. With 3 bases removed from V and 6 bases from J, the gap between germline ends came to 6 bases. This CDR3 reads CASSLEGNEQFF. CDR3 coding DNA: TGTGCCAGCAGCTTGGAGGGCAATGAGCAGTTCTTC.

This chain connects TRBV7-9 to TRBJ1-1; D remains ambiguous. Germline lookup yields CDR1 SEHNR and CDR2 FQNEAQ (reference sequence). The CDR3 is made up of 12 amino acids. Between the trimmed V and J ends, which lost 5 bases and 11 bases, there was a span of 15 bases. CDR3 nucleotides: TGTGCCAGCAGCCCATGGGGAGTTGGGGCTTTCTTT. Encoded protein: CASSPWGVGAFF.

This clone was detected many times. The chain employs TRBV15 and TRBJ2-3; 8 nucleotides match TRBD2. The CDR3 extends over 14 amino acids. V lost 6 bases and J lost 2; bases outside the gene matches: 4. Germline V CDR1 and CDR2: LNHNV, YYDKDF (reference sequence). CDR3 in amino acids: CATSGGRITDTQYF. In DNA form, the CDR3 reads TGTGCCACCAGTGGCGGGAGGATCACAGATACGCAGTATTTT.

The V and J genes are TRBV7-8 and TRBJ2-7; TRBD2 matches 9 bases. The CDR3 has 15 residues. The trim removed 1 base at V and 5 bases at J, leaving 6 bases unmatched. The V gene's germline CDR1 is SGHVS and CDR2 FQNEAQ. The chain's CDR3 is CASSLGGRARDEQYF. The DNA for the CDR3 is TGTGCCAGCAGCTTAGGCGGGAGGGCCCGCGACGAGCAGTACTTC.

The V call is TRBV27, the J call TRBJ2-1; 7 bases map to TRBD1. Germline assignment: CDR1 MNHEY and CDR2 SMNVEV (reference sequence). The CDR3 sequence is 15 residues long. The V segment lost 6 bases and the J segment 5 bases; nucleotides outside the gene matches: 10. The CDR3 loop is CASSPFGTANNEQFF. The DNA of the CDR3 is TGTGCCAGCAGCCCCTTCGGGACAGCGAACAATGAGCAGTTCTTC.

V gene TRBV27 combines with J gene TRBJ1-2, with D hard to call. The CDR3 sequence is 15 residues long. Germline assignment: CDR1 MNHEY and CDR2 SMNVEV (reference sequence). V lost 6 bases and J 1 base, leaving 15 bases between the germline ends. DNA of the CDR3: TGTGCCAGCAGCCCCCAACAGCCCCTTAACTATGGCTACACCTTC. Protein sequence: CASSPQQPLNYGYTF.

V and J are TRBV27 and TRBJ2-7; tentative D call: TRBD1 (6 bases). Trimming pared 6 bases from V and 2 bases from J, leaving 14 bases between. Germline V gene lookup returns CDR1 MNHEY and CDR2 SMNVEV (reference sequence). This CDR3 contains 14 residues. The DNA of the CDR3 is TGTGCCAGCAGCTCCTACAGGGATACCTACGAGCAGTACTTC. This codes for CASSSYRDTYEQYF.

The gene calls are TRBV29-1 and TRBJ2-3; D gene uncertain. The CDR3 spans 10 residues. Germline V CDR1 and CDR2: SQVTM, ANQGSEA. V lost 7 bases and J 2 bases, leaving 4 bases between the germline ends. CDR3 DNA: TGCAGCGCCGACACAGATACGCAGTATTTT. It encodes CSADTDTQYF.

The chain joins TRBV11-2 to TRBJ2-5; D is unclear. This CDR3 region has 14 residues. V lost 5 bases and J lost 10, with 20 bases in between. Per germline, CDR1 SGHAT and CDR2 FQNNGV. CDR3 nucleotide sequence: TGTGCCAGCAGCCTCCGGCCCAATGGTTTAGACCAGTACTTC. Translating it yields CASSLRPNGLDQYF.

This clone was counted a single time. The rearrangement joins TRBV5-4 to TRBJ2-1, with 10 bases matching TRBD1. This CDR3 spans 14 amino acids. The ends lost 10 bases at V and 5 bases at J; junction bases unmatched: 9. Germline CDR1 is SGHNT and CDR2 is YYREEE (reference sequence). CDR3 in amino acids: CAVPRGQGNNEQFF. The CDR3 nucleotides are TGTGCCGTACCTAGGGGACAGGGGAACAATGAGCAGTTCTTC.

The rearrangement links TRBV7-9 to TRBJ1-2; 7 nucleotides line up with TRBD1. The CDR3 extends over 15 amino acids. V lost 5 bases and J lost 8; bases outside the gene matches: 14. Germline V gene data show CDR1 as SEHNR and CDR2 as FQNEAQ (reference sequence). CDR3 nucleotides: TGTGCCAGCAGCGCCCCCGGGACAGAAATAGGGGGCTACACCTTC. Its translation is CASSAPGTEIGGYTF.

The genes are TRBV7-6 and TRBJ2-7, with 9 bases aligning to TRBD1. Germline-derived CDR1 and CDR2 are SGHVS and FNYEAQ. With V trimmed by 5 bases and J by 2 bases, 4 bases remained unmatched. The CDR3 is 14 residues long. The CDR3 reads CASSQGQGAYEQYF. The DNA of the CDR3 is TGTGCCAGCAGCCAGGGACAGGGTGCCTACGAGCAGTACTTC.

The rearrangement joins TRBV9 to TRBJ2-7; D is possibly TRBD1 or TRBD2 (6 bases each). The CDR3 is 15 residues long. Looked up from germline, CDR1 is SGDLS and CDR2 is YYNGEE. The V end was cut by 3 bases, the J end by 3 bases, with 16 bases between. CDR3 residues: CASSGVGGPDYEQYF. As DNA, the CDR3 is TGTGCCAGCAGCGGGGTTGGGGGGCCTGACTACGAGCAGTACTTC.